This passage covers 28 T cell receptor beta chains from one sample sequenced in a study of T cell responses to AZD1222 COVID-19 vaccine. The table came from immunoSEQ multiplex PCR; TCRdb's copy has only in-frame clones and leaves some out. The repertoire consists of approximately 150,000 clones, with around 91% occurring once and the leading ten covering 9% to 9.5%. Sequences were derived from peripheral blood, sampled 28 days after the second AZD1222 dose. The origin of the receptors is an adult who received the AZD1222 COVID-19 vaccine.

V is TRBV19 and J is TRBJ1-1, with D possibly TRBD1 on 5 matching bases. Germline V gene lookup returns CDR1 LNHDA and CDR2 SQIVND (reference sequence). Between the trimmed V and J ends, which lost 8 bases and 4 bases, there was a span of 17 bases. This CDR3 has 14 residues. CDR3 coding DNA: TGTGCCAGTTTCCCCCGGGGCCCAGTCACTGAAGCTTTCTTT. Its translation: CASFPRGPVTEAFF.

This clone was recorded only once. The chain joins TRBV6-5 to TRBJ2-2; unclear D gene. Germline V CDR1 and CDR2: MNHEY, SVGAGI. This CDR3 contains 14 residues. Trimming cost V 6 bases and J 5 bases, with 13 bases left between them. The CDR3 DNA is TGTGCCAGCAGCCATGCAGGTGGAACCGGGGAGCTGTTTTTT. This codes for CASSHAGGTGELFF.

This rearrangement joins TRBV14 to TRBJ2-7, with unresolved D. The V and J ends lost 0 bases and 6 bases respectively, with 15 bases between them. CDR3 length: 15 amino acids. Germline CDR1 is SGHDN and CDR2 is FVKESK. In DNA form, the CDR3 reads TGTGCCAGCAGCCAAGATGACCCTTATGGCGGCGAGCAGTACTTC. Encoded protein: CASSQDDPYGGEQYF. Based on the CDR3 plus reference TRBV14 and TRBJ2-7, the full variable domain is EAGVTQFPSHSVIEKGQTVTLRCDPISGHDNLYWYRRVMGKEIKFLLHFVKESKQDESGMPNNRFLAERTGGTYSTLKVQPAELEDSGVYFCASSQDDPYGGEQYFGPGTRLTVT.

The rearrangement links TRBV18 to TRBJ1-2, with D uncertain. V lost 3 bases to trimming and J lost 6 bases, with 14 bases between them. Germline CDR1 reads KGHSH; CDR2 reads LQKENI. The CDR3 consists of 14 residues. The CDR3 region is CASSPFPDSHGYTF. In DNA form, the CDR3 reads TGTGCCAGCTCACCGTTCCCAGATTCTCATGGCTACACCTTC.

CDR3 sequence reads: CSVAFSTYNEQFF. The CDR3 DNA reads as TGCAGCGTTGCCTTTTCGACCTACAATGAGCAGTTCTTC. The V call is TRBV29-1, the J call TRBJ2-1, with unresolved D. Trimming shortened V by 4 bases and J by 2 bases, and 9 bases separated the two germline ends. The CDR3 contains 13 residues. The germline V gene encodes CDR1 SQVTM and CDR2 ANQGSEA.

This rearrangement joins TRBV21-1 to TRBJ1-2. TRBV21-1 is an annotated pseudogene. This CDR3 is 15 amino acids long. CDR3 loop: CASSKELRAGYGYTF. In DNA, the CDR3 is TGTGCCAGCAGCAAGGAGCTCCGGGCCGGCTATGGCTACACCTTC.

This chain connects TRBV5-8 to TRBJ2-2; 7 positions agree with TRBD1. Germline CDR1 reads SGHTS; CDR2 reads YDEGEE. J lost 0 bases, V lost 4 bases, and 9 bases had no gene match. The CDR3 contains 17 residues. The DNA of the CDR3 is TGTGCCAGCAGCCCGGGACAGAAAAACGCGAACACCGGGGAGCTGTTTTTT. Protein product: CASSPGQKNANTGELFF.

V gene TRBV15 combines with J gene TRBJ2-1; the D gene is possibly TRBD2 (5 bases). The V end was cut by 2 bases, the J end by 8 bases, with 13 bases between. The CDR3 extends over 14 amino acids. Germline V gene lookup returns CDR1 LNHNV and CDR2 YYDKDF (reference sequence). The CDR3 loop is CATSRSLLEDEQFF. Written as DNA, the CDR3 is TGTGCCACCAGCAGAAGCCTATTGGAGGATGAGCAGTTCTTC. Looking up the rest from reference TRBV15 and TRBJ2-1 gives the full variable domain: DAMVIQNPRYQVTQFGKPVTLSCSQTLNHNVMYWYQQKSSQAPKLLFHYYDKDFNNEADTPDNFQSRRPNTSFCFLDIRSPGLGDTAMYLCATSRSLLEDEQFFGPGTRLTVL.

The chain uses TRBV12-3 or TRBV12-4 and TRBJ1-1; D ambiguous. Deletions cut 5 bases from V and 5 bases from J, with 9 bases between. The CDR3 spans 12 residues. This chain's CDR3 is CASSEGGTEAFF. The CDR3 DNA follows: TGTGCCAGCAGTGAGGGAGGAACTGAAGCTTTCTTT.

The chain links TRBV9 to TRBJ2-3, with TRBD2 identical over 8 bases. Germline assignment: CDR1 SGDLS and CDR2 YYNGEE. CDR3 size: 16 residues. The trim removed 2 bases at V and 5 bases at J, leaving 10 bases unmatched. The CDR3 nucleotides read TGTGCCAGCAGCGTTCATGGCAGCGGGGGAGGAGATACGCAGTATTTT. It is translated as CASSVHGSGGGDTQYF.

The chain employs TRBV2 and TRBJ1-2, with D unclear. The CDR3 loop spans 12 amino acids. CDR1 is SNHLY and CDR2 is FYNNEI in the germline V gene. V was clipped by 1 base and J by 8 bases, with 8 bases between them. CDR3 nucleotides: TGTGCCAGCAGTGAAGAGGGAGGCGGCTACACCTTC. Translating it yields CASSEEGGGYTF.

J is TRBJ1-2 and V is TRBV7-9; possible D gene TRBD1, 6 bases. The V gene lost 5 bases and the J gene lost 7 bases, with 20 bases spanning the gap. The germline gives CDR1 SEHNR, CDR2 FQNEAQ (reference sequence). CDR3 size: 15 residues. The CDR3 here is CASSTGGSERVGYTF. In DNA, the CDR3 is TGTGCCAGCAGCACGGGGGGCTCGGAGCGGGTTGGCTACACCTTC.

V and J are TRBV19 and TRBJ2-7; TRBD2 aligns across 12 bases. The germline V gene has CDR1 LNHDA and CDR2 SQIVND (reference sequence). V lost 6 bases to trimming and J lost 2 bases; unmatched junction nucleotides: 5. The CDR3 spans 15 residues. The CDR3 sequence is CASRGLAGTAYEQYF. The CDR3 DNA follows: TGTGCCAGTAGAGGACTAGCGGGAACGGCCTACGAGCAGTACTTC.

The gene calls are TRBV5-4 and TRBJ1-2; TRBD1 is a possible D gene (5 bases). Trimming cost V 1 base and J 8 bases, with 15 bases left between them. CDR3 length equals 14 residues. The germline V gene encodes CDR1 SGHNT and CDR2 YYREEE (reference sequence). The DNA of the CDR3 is TGTGCCAGCAGCTTGTTACAGGTGGGGGGAGGCTACACCTTC. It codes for CASSLLQVGGGYTF.

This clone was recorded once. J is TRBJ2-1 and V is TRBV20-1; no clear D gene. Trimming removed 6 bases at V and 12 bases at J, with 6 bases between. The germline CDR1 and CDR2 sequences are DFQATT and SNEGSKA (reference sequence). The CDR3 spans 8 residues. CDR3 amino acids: CSAGLQFF. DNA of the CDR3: TGCAGTGCGGGCCTGCAGTTCTTC.

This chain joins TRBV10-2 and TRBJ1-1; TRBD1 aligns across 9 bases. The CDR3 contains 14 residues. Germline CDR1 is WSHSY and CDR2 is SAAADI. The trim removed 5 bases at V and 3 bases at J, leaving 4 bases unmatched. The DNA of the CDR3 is TGCGCCAGCAGTTTAGGACAGGGGTACACTGAAGCTTTCTTT. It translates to CASSLGQGYTEAFF.

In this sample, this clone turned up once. In DNA form, the CDR3 reads TGTGCCAGCCGCGCATGGGGCACCTCCTACGAGCAGTACTTC. It encodes CASRAWGTSYEQYF. The genes are TRBV27 and TRBJ2-7; TRBD1 might be the D (5 bases). Trimming cost V 8 bases and J 0 bases, with 14 bases left between them. The CDR3 has 14 amino acids. CDR1 and CDR2 from the germline V gene are MNHEY and SMNVEV (reference sequence).

The CDR3 bases are TGTGCCAGCAGTGAAGAAGAAGGGGGCGCGGGGCAGCCCCAGCATTTT. This gives the protein CASSEEEGGAGQPQHF. This chain uses TRBV6-1 with TRBJ1-5; TRBD1 matches at 7 bases. J gave up 7 bases and V 1 base, and 10 bases lay outside the gene matches. This CDR3 region has 16 residues. Germline V gene sequence: CDR1 MNHNS, CDR2 SASEGT.

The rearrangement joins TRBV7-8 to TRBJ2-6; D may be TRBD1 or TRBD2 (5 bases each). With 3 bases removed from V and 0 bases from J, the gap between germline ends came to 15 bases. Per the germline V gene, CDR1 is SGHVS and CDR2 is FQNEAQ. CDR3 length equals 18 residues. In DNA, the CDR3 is TGTGCCAGCAGCTTCCGGGACGGGGAATACTCTGGGGCCAACGTCCTGACTTTC. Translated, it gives CASSFRDGEYSGANVLTF.

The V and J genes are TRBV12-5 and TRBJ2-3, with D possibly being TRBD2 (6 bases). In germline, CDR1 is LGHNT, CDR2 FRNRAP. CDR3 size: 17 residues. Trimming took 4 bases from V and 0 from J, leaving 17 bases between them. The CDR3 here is CASGWLGGRTSTDTQYF. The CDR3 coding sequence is TGTGCTAGTGGTTGGTTAGGAGGGCGAACTAGCACAGATACGCAGTATTTT.

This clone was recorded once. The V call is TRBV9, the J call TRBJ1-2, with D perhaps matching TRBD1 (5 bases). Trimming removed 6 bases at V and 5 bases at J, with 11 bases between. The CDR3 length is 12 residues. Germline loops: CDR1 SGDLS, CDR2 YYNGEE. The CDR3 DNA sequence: TGTGCCAGCACCAACGGGGGGTATGGCTACACCTTC. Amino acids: CASTNGGYGYTF.

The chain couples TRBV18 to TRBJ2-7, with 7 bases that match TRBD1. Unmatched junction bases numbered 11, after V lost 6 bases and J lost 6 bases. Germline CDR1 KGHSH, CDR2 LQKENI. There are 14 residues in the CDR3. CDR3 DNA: TGTGCCAGCTCTTCCGGGACAGTCCGGGTCGAGCAGTACTTC. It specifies CASSSGTVRVEQYF.

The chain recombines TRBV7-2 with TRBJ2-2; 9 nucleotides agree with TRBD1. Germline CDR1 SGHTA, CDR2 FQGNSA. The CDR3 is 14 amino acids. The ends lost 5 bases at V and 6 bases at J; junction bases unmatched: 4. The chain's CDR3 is CASSKDRGAGELFF. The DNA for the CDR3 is TGTGCCAGCAGCAAGGACAGGGGCGCCGGGGAGCTGTTTTTT.

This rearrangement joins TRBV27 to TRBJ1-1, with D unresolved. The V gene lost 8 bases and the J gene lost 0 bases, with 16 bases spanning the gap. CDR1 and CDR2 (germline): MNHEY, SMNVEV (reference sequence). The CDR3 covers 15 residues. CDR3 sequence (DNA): TGTGCCAGCTCCCTCGGTTCCAGGTTGAACACTGAAGCTTTCTTT. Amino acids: CASSLGSRLNTEAFF.

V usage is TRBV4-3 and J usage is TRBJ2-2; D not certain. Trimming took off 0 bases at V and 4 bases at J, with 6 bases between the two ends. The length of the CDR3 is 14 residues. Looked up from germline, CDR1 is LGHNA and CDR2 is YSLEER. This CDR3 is CASSQDWVTGELFF. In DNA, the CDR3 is TGCGCCAGCAGCCAAGATTGGGTCACCGGGGAGCTGTTTTTT.

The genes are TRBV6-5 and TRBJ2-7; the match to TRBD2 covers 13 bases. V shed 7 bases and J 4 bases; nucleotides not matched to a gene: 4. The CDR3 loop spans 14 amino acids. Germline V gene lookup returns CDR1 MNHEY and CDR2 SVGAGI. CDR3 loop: CASTRLAGGYEQYF. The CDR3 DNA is TGTGCCAGCACCCGACTAGCGGGAGGTTACGAGCAGTACTTC.

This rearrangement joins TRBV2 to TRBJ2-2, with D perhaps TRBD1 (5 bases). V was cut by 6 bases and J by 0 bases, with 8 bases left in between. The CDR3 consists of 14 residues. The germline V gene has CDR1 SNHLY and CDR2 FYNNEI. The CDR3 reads CASRWTTNTGELFF. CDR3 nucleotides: TGTGCCAGCAGGTGGACAACGAACACCGGGGAGCTGTTTTTT.

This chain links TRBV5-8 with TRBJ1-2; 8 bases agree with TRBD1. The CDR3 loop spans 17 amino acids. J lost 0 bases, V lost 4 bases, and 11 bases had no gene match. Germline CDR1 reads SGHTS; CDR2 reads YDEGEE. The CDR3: CASSPRQGLRSNYGYTF. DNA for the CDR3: TGTGCCAGCAGCCCGAGACAGGGGTTACGTTCTAACTATGGCTACACCTTC.